The next 9 T cell receptor beta chains were all read from a single sample in a study of breast tumors, draining lymph nodes, adjacent tissues. TCRdb reprocessed the multiplex PCR reads with MiXCR, giving one entry per CDR3 protein. The sample has about 63,000 distinct CDR3 sequences, 57% seen once. Sequencing used breast tumor tissue. These receptors all stem from a female donor with breast cancer. Some clones in this sample may be carry-over from other donors' samples.

This clonotype was seen repeatedly, ten times or more. V usage is TRBV6-5 and J usage is TRBJ2-7, with D possibly matching TRBD1 (6 bases). The CDR3 is 13 amino acids. From germline, CDR1 is MNHEY and CDR2 SVGAGI. V was clipped by 2 bases and J by 4 bases, with 9 bases between them. CDR3 protein: CASSYGTSYEQYF. In nucleotides, the CDR3 is TGTGCCAGCAGTTACGGGACATCTTACGAGCAGTACTTC.

The chain couples TRBV11-2 to TRBJ1-6; no clear D gene. This CDR3 contains 12 residues. The V and J ends lost 7 bases and 7 bases respectively, with 8 bases between them. From germline, CDR1 is SGHAT and CDR2 FQNNGV. CDR3 DNA: TGTGCCAGCACTGGGTGGAATTCACCCCTCCACTTT. Encoded protein: CASTGWNSPLHF. The full variable domain, rest sourced from reference TRBV11-2 and TRBJ1-6, is EAGVAQSPRYKIIEKRQSVAFWCNPISGHATLYWYQQILGQGPKLLIQFQNNGVVDDSQLPKDRFSAERLKGVDSTLKIQPAKLEDSAVYLCASTGWNSPLHFGNGTRLTVT.

The CDR3 spells CADRPYRGNEQFF. The CDR3 DNA sequence: TGTGCCGACAGACCTTACAGGGGCAATGAGCAGTTCTTC. The genes are TRBV7-2 and TRBJ2-1, with 7 bases aligning to TRBD1. In germline, CDR1 is SGHTA, CDR2 FQGNSA. CDR3 length equals 13 residues. V trimming: 11 bases; J trimming: 6 bases; junction bases outside the gene matches: 10. The variable domain in full, completed from reference TRBV7-2 and TRBJ2-1, reads GAGVSQSPSNKVTEKGKDVELRCDPISGHTALYWYRQSLGQGLEFLIYFQGNSAPDKSGLPSDRFSAERTGGSVSTLTIQRTQQEDSAVYLCADRPYRGNEQFFGPGTRLTVL.

The J gene is TRBJ2-7, the V gene TRBV9, with 10 bases identical to TRBD2. V shed 4 bases, J shed 2 bases, and the junction held 9 bases outside the gene matches. CDR1 and CDR2 (germline): SGDLS, YYNGEE. The CDR3 extends over 16 amino acids. The CDR3 region has the DNA TGTGCCAGCAGCTCTAGCGGGAGCAATCAGCCCTACGAGCAGTACTTC. It is translated as CASSSSGSNQPYEQYF.

A remark on this clonotype: At one end the junction does not follow the germline gene, possibly because of a read error. The gene calls are TRBV7-7 and TRBJ2-7; 9 bases fit TRBD2. Germline V gives CDR1 SSHAT, CDR2 FNYEAQ (reference sequence). The CDR3 consists of 20 residues. The CDR3 loop reads CASSLGREGAGGHSSYEQYF. The CDR3 nucleotides are TGTGCTAGCAGCTTGGGCAGGGAGGGAGCGGGAGGACATTCCTCTTACGAGCAGTACTTC.

The chain carries TRBV20-1 and TRBJ1-5; the D gene is possibly TRBD1 (5 bases). V was trimmed by 1 base and J by 7 bases, leaving 17 bases between them. The CDR3 runs 15 residues. CDR1 is DFQATT and CDR2 is SNEGSKA in the germline V gene (reference sequence). Here the CDR3 reads CSARVSGGLEQPQHF. CDR3 DNA: TGCAGTGCTAGAGTTAGCGGGGGGTTGGAGCAGCCCCAGCATTTT.

The chain links TRBV2 to TRBJ2-7; TRBD2 agrees at 8 bases. J gave up 4 bases and V 8 bases, and 7 bases lay outside the gene matches. The CDR3 runs to 13 residues. Germline CDR1 is SNHLY and CDR2 is FYNNEI. Written as DNA, the CDR3 is TGTGCCAGCGAGGATAGCGGGACTTACGAGCAGTACTTC. Translating it yields CASEDSGTYEQYF.

Many counts were recorded for this clonotype. The rearrangement links TRBV12-3 or TRBV12-4 to TRBJ2-1; 9 positions agree with TRBD1. The CDR3 runs 15 residues. After removal of 3 bases from V and 7 bases from J, the junction contained 7 bases not matched to a gene. The CDR3 region is CASSFAGTGLNEQFF. CDR3 sequence (DNA): TGTGCCAGCAGTTTCGCGGGGACAGGGTTGAATGAGCAGTTCTTC.

The chain joins TRBV24-1 to TRBJ2-1; 8 positions agree with TRBD2. The CDR3 is made up of 13 amino acids. The V segment lost 8 bases and the J segment 7 bases; nucleotides outside the gene matches: 6. Germline V gives CDR1 KGHDR, CDR2 SFDVKD. CDR3 DNA sequence: TGTGCCACCAATCTCGGGAGGGTGAATGAGCAGTTCTTC. Amino acids: CATNLGRVNEQFF.